This note documents a single T cell receptor beta chain sequence. The protocol was immunoSEQ multiplex PCR, while the TCRdb copy is restricted to in-frame clones and leaves out a portion. The table shows 630,000 or so clones, with about 87% occurring only once. The sample comes from a study of shared T cell receptors in the human thymus. The CDR3 covers 17 residues. Trimming cost V 0 bases and J 3 bases, with 19 bases left between them. Germline CDR1 and CDR2: SGHDT and YYEEEE. These sequences were also reported in another study, on human thymus T cells. Per that study: Donors were healthy Finnish infants having corrective surgery for congenital heart defects. Resections from corrective heart surgery provided thymus tissue.

The sequence derives from a boy younger than two with a congenital heart defect. This chain connects TRBV5-6 to TRBJ2-7; the D gene is possibly TRBD1 (5 bases). Sample: thymocytes. The CDR3 here is CASSLDAPGMGFYEQYF. The CDR3 DNA reads TGTGCCAGCAGCTTGGACGCCCCAGGGATGGGGTTCTACGAGCAGTACTTC.